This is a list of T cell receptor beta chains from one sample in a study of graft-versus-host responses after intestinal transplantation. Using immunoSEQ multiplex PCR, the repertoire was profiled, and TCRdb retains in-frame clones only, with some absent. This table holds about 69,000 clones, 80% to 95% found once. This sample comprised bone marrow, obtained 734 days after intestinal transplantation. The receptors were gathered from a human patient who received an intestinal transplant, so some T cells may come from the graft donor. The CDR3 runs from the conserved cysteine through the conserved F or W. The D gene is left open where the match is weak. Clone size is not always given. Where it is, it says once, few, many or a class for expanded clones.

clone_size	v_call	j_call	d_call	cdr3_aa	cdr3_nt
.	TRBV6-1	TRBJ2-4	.	CASSEEAAGAKNIQYF	TGTGCCAGCAGTGAAGAAGCGGCAGGGGCCAAAAACATTCAGTACTTC
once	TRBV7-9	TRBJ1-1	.	CASSLEQGTEAFF	TGTGCCAGCAGCTTAGAACAGGGCACTGAAGCTTTCTTT
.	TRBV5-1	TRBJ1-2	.	CASSWGEGSYGYTF	TGCGCCAGCAGCTGGGGCGAGGGTTCCTATGGCTACACCTTC
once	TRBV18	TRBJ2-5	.	CASSPPTGAVRQETQYF	TGTGCCAGCTCACCACCCACAGGAGCGGTGAGGCAAGAGACCCAGTACTTC
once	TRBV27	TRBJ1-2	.	CASSLSVEGLPYGYTF	TGTGCCAGCAGTTTATCGGTGGAAGGGTTGCCCTATGGCTACACCTTC
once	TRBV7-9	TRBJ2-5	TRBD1	CASSLRDREETQYF	TGTGCCAGCAGCTTAAGGGACAGGGAAGAGACCCAGTACTTC
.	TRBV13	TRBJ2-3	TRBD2	CASSLGRLAGTDTQYF	TGTGCCAGCAGCTTAGGCCGCCTAGCGGGGACAGATACGCAGTATTTT
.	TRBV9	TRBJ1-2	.	CASSAKLGGRNGYTF	TGTGCCAGCAGCGCAAAACTCGGGGGTAGGAATGGCTACACCTTC
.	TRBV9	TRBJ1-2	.	CASSSDRLYGYTF	TGTGCCAGCAGCTCCGACAGGCTCTATGGCTACACCTTC
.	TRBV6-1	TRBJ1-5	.	CASKDWVGDQPQHF	TGTGCCAGCAAAGATTGGGTGGGGGATCAGCCCCAGCATTTT
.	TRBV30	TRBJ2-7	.	CAWSVHRYEQYF	TGTGCCTGGAGTGTGCACCGCTACGAGCAGTACTTC
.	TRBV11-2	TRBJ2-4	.	CASSKLWRNIQYF	TGTGCCAGCAGCAAACTGTGGAGAAACATTCAGTACTTC
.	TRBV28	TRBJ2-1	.	CASSLYSGDNEQFF	TGTGCCAGCAGTTTATATTCAGGGGATAATGAGCAGTTCTTC
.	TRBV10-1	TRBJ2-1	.	CASSEIYSDEQFF	TGCGCCAGCAGTGAGATTTATTCCGATGAGCAGTTCTTC
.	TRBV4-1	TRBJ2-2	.	CASSQTGVMGGLINTGELFF	TGCGCCAGCAGCCAAACGGGGGTCATGGGGGGCCTAATTAACACCGGGGAGCTGTTTTTT
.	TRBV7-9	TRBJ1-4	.	CASSPGEKLFF	TGTGCCAGCAGCCCGGGTGAAAAACTGTTTTTT
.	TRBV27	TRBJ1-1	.	CASKTDTYVDTEAFF	TGTGCCAGCAAAACAGACACCTATGTTGACACTGAAGCTTTCTTT
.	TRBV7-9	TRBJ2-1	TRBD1	CASSLAGQAYNEQFF	TGTGCCAGCAGCTTGGCGGGACAGGCTTACAATGAGCAGTTCTTC
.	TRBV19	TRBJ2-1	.	CASSIGASEQFF	TGTGCCAGTAGTATAGGAGCAAGTGAGCAGTTCTTC
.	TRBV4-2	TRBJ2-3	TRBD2	CASSQVGLADTDTQYF	TGTGCCAGCAGCCAAGTAGGCCTAGCGGACACAGATACGCAGTATTTT
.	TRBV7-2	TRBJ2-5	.	CASSLVVSQETQYF	TGTGCCAGCAGCTTAGTAGTTTCTCAAGAGACCCAGTACTTC
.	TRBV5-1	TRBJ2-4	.	CASSVDSSETNIQYF	TGCGCCAGCAGCGTGGACAGCTCCGAGACAAACATTCAGTACTTC
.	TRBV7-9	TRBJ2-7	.	CASSSHQTYEQYF	TGTGCCAGCAGCTCCCACCAGACCTACGAGCAGTACTTC
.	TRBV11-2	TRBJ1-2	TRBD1	CASTPTGYYGYTF	TGTGCCAGCACCCCGACAGGGTACTATGGCTACACCTTC
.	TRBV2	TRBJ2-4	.	CASSVDTSKNIQYF	TGTGCCAGCAGTGTCGACACTAGCAAAAACATTCAGTACTTC
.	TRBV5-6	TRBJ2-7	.	CASSWGALGTYEQYF	TGTGCCAGCAGCTGGGGGGCTTTGGGGACCTACGAGCAGTACTTC
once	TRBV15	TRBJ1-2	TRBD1	CATSRDVTLTGGSGYTF	TGTGCCACCAGCAGAGATGTAACGTTGACAGGGGGCTCTGGCTACACCTTC
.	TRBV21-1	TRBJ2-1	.	CASRRGRSPYNEQFF	TGTGCCAGCAGGCGGGGACGGAGCCCCTACAATGAGCAGTTCTTC
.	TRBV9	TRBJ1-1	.	CASSVTGSTEAFF	TGTGCCAGCAGCGTAACAGGGTCCACTGAAGCTTTCTTT
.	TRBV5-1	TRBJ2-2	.	CASDRGLHTGELFF	TGCGCCAGTGACAGGGGACTACACACCGGGGAGCTGTTTTTT
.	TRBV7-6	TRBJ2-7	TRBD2	CASSFRGGGFYEQYF	TGTGCCAGCAGCTTCCGGGGGGGCGGGTTCTACGAGCAGTACTTC
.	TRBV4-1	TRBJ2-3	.	CASQPRGGQTDTQYF	TGCGCCAGCCAGCCAAGAGGAGGACAAACAGATACGCAGTATTTT
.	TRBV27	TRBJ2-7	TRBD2	CASSRLAGLGYEQYF	TGTGCCAGCAGTAGACTAGCGGGACTTGGGTACGAGCAGTACTTC
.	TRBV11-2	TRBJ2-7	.	CASSLVGGGEQYF	TGTGCCAGCAGCTTAGTGGGTGGGGGAGAGCAGTACTTC
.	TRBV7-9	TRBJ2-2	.	CASSSDREGTGELFF	TGTGCCAGCAGCTCCGACAGGGAGGGCACCGGGGAGCTGTTTTTT
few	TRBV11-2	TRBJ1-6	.	CASSQGQFLSPLHF	TGTGCCAGCAGCCAAGGACAGTTTCTTTCACCCCTCCACTTT
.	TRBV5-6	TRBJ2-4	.	CASRPTKNIQYF	TGTGCCAGCAGACCAACCAAAAACATTCAGTACTTC
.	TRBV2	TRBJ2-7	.	CASSEEGWNEQYF	TGTGCCAGCAGTGAGGAGGGTTGGAACGAGCAGTACTTC
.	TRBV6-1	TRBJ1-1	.	CASSDEVEAFF	TGTGCCAGCAGTGATGAGGTTGAAGCTTTCTTT
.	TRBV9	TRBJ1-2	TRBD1	CASSEGALGYTF	TGTGCCAGCAGCGAGGGGGCCCTTGGCTACACCTTC
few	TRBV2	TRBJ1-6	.	CASSAQGPFTNSPLHF	TGTGCCAGCAGTGCTCAGGGGCCCTTTACCAATTCACCCCTCCACTTT
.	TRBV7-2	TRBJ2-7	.	CASSLGALYEQYF	TGTGCCAGCAGCTTGGGGGCTCTCTACGAGCAGTACTTC